What follows describes a single TCR beta chain. Its antigen remains unknown. PCR involved 60 Vbeta and 13 Jbeta primers. Per the study methods: Approximately 11 million shared chains were among around 80 million unique TCR beta chains counted in a later analysis. The protocol was immunoSEQ multiplex PCR, while the TCRdb copy is restricted to in-frame clones and leaves out a portion. From that table come the V and J calls and clone size; the DNA was used to work out D and trimming. The sample has 200,000 to 300,000 clones, about 85% seen once. The data derive from a study of cytomegalovirus exposure and HLA in healthy donors. As for the study in general: Across 350 to 500 genotyped donors, over 70% landed in the Caucasian-associated ancestry cluster. Study results and caveats: Relative to the approximately 670-donor mean, N-insertions were reportedly fewer in an Asian-associated ancestry cluster in a later analysis.

Germline V gene lookup returns CDR1 WSHSY and CDR2 SAAADI. This CDR3 comprises 16 residues. After removal of 4 bases from V and 4 bases from J, the junction contained 9 bases not matched to a gene. The sequence derives from a girl aged 2-10 years in good health and CMV-seronegative. The rearrangement links TRBV10-2 to TRBJ2-7; TRBD2 agrees at 11 bases. The source material was PBMCs. DNA for the CDR3: TGCGCCAGCAGTGTGACCCCTAGCGGGAGGTGGTACGAGCAGTACTTC. Translation: CASSVTPSGRWYEQYF.